This entry lists 20 T cell receptor beta chains sequenced from one sample in a study of blood T cell repertoires in COVID-19. TCRdb's table, derived via immunoSEQ multiplex PCR, lists solely in-frame clones and lacks some. The table records a few hundred thousand clones, about 88% of them present only once. The specimen sequenced was peripheral blood. The source is a woman aged 50 to 65 with COVID-19, enrolled during active disease.

The chain employs TRBV11-2 and TRBJ1-3; D gene unclear. V was clipped by 4 bases and J by 1 base, with 17 bases between them. The germline CDR1 and CDR2 sequences are SGHAT and FQNNGV. The CDR3 spans 17 residues. CDR3 amino acids: CASSSGRWRESGNTIYF. CDR3 DNA sequence: TGTGCCAGCAGCTCTGGAAGGTGGAGGGAATCTGGAAACACCATATATTTT.

The J gene is TRBJ2-1, the V gene TRBV19; possibly TRBD1 for D (6 bases). The CDR3 runs 13 residues. Germline V gene lookup returns CDR1 LNHDA and CDR2 SQIVND (reference sequence). V gave up 2 bases and J gave up 7 bases, with 9 bases separating them. For the CDR3, the DNA is TGTGCCAGTAGTATATACAGGGAGAATGAGCAGTTCTTC. Its protein is CASSIYRENEQFF.

The genes are TRBV5-6 and TRBJ1-1; D possibly corresponds to TRBD1 (5 bases). Germline loops: CDR1 SGHDT, CDR2 YYEEEE. The CDR3 length is 14 residues. Trimming cost V 5 bases and J 1 base, with 12 bases left between them. In DNA form, the CDR3 reads TGTGCCAGCAGTAGGGACTTGACGAACACTGAAGCTTTCTTT. Its protein product is CASSRDLTNTEAFF. The complete variable domain, with remaining parts taken from reference TRBV5-6 and TRBJ1-1, reads DAGVTQSPTHLIKTRGQQVTLRCSPKSGHDTVSWYQQALGQGPQFIFQYYEEEERQRGNFPDRFSGHQFPNYSSELNVNALLLGDSALYLCASSRDLTNTEAFFGQGTRLTVV.

The CDR3 bases are TGTGCCAGCAGCGCCGACAGGGCGAACACTGAAGCTTTCTTT. It codes for CASSADRANTEAFF. The V and J genes are TRBV5-6 and TRBJ1-1, with 7 positions matching TRBD1. CDR3 length: 14 residues. Per the germline V gene, CDR1 is SGHDT and CDR2 is YYEEEE. V was pared by 4 bases and J by 1 base, with 4 bases of the junction left unmatched.

The V call is TRBV27, the J call TRBJ2-1; D remains unclear. This CDR3 comprises 15 residues. Germline-derived CDR1 and CDR2 are MNHEY and SMNVEV (reference sequence). With 6 bases removed from V and 0 bases from J, the gap between germline ends came to 12 bases. As DNA, the CDR3 is TGTGCCAGCAGCCCGTCTTCGAGCTCCTACAATGAGCAGTTCTTC. Translated, it gives CASSPSSSSYNEQFF.

This clone showed up just once. The V gene is TRBV15, the J gene TRBJ2-2, with 8 bases matching TRBD1. V dropped 4 bases and J dropped 5; count of bases not matched to a gene: 3. The CDR3 totals 14 residues. The germline V gene has CDR1 LNHNV and CDR2 YYDKDF (reference sequence). CDR3 protein: CATSMGTGTGELFF. The CDR3 coding sequence is TGTGCCACCAGCATGGGGACAGGTACCGGGGAGCTGTTTTTT.

This sequence joins TRBV5-1 and TRBJ1-1; 12 bases line up with TRBD1. This CDR3 spans 16 amino acids. Looked up from germline, CDR1 is SGHRS and CDR2 is YFSETQ. The J segment lost 4 bases and the V segment lost 3 bases, leaving 7 bases of the junction unmatched. The CDR3 is CASSSGTGGASTEAFF. CDR3 DNA sequence: TGCGCCAGCAGCTCCGGGACAGGGGGCGCGAGCACTGAAGCTTTCTTT.

This clone turned up a few times. The V and J genes are TRBV5-6 and TRBJ1-2, with D maybe TRBD1 (5 bases). V shed 2 bases and J shed 2 bases, with 10 bases lying between them. CDR3 size: 14 residues. The germline CDR1 and CDR2 sequences are SGHDT and YYEEEE. Here the CDR3 reads CASSFRQMNYGYTF. CDR3 coding DNA: TGTGCCAGCAGCTTCCGACAGATGAACTATGGCTACACCTTC.

The chain joins TRBV6-5 to TRBJ2-7; D gene unclear. With 5 bases removed from V and 0 bases from J, the gap between germline ends came to 11 bases. The CDR3 is made up of 14 amino acids. Looked up from germline, CDR1 is MNHEY and CDR2 is SVGAGI. This CDR3 is CASSTLLGSYEQYV. The CDR3 bases are TGTGCCAGCAGTACGCTTCTCGGCTCCTACGAGCAGTACGTC.

This clone has just one count. The chain is built from TRBV11-2 and TRBJ2-2; 11 bases align to TRBD1. The CDR3 covers 14 residues. Germline trimming cut 4 bases from V and 6 bases from J; bases unmatched to any gene: 1. In germline, CDR1 is SGHAT, CDR2 FQNNGV. The CDR3 DNA reads TGTGCCAGCAGCTGGGGACAGGGGGCCGGGGAGCTGTTTTTT. Its translation: CASSWGQGAGELFF.

The gene calls are TRBV14 and TRBJ1-2; D gene unclear. Trimming stripped 6 bases from V and 14 bases from J, with 25 bases between. This CDR3 is 14 amino acids long. Germline assignment: CDR1 SGHDN and CDR2 FVKESK. This CDR3 is CASSTTSTREFWTF. CDR3 sequence (DNA): TGTGCCAGCAGTACCACGTCTACTAGGGAATTTTGGACCTTC.

V is TRBV5-1 and J is TRBJ1-3; the D is unclear. The V end lost 4 bases, the J end lost 4 bases, and 9 bases lay between the germline ends. Germline CDR1 reads SGHRS; CDR2 reads YFSETQ. The length of the CDR3 is 13 residues. The CDR3 DNA sequence: TGCGCCAGCAGCCCCGGACTGGGAAACACCATATATTTT. Translating it yields CASSPGLGNTIYF.

V is TRBV7-2 and J is TRBJ1-2; D remains ambiguous. V lost 4 bases and J lost 8, with 20 bases in between. The CDR3 runs 15 residues. The V gene's germline CDR1 is SGHTA and CDR2 FQGNSA. For the CDR3, the DNA is TGTGCCAGCAGCTCCTCATCCGGGAACAGTGAAGGCTACACCTTC. This gives the protein CASSSSSGNSEGYTF. The full variable domain, with the rest looked up from reference TRBV7-2 and TRBJ1-2, is GAGVSQSPSNKVTEKGKDVELRCDPISGHTALYWYRQSLGQGLEFLIYFQGNSAPDKSGLPSDRFSAERTGGSVSTLTIQRTQQEDSAVYLCASSSSSGNSEGYTFGSGTRLTVV.

The chain couples TRBV15 to TRBJ2-7; no definite D call. V lost 2 bases and J lost 7, with 9 bases in between. The V gene's germline CDR1 is LNHNV and CDR2 YYDKDF (reference sequence). The CDR3 is 12 residues long. The DNA for the CDR3 is TGTGCCACCAGCAGAAACCCTAGGGAGCAGTACTTC. It yields the protein CATSRNPREQYF.

This chain joins TRBV1 and TRBJ2-5; the DNA was not used to check the table's D call, TRBD2. TRBV1 is a listed pseudogene. The CDR3 extends over 18 amino acids. CDR3 DNA sequence: TGCACCAGCAGCCAAGATGCCCCTAGCGGGGGGGACCAAGAGACCCAGTACTTC. It is translated as CTSSQDAPSGGDQETQYF.

This clone is a singleton in its sample. The V and J genes are TRBV3-1 (or the pseudogene TRBV3-2) and TRBJ1-4, with 8 bases that match TRBD1. The CDR3 spans 20 residues. V shed 0 bases and J 6 bases; nucleotides not matched to a gene: 18. Germline V CDR1 and CDR2: LGHDT, YNNKEL (reference sequence). CDR3 in amino acids: CASSQDWGQDLWRGDEKLFF. The CDR3 region has the DNA TGTGCCAGCAGCCAAGATTGGGGACAGGATCTTTGGAGGGGAGATGAAAAACTGTTTTTT.

This clone was seen a single time. The chain carries TRBV5-1 and TRBJ1-1, with D possibly being TRBD1 (6 bases). Germline V gene lookup returns CDR1 SGHRS and CDR2 YFSETQ. The CDR3 has 15 amino acids. Between the trimmed V and J ends, which lost 3 bases and 1 base, there was a span of 13 bases. The DNA of the CDR3 is TGCGCCAGCAGCTACAGGGAAACGTCGAACACTGAAGCTTTCTTT. Its protein is CASSYRETSNTEAFF.

This rearrangement joins TRBV28 to TRBJ1-1; tentatively, D is TRBD1 (6 bases). With 6 bases removed from V and 9 bases from J, the gap between germline ends came to 11 bases. This CDR3 spans 11 amino acids. Germline V gene sequence: CDR1 MDHEN, CDR2 SYDVKM. The CDR3 coding sequence is TGTGCCAGCAGCGACAGGTTAAAAGCTTTCTTT. This sequence encodes CASSDRLKAFF.

This chain connects TRBV27 to TRBJ2-6; D is unresolved. The CDR3 sequence is 15 residues long. Germline-derived CDR1 and CDR2 are MNHEY and SMNVEV (reference sequence). The ends were cut back, 7 bases at V and 2 bases at J, with 12 bases in the middle. Written as DNA, the CDR3 is TGTGCCAGCACCGATTTGGGCGCTGGGGCCAACGTCCTGACTTTC. This gives the protein CASTDLGAGANVLTF.

The chain uses TRBV9 and TRBJ2-3, with 9 bases lining up with TRBD2. Unmatched junction bases numbered 8, after V lost 3 bases and J lost 3 bases. This CDR3 region has 16 residues. Germline values: CDR1 SGDLS, CDR2 YYNGEE. The CDR3 nucleotides are TGTGCCAGCAGCGCCACCCCCAGCGGGGGGACAGATACGCAGTATTTT. This gives the protein CASSATPSGGTDTQYF. The full variable domain, its missing parts supplied by reference TRBV9 and TRBJ2-3, is DSGVTQTPKHLITATGQRVTLRCSPRSGDLSVYWYQQSLDQGLQFLIQYYNGEERAKGNILERFSAQQFPDLHSELNLSSLELGDSALYFCASSATPSGGTDTQYFGPGTRLTVL.